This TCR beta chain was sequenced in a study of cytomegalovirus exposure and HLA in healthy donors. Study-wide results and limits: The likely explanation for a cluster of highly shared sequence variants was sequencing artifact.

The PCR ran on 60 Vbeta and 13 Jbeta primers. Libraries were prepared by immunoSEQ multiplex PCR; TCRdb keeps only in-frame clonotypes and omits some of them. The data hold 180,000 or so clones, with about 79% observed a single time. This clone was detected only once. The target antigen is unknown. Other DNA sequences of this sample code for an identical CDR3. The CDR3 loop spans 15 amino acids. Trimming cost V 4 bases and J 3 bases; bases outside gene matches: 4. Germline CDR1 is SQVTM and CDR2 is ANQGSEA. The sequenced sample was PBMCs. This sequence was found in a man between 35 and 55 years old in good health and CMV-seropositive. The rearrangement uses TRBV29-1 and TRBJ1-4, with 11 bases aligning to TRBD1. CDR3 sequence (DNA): TGCAGCGTTGGAGGACAGGGGGCTTCTAATGAAAAACTGTTTTTT. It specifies CSVGGQGASNEKLFF.